The rows below give T cell receptor beta chains drawn from one sample of a study of T cell responses to AZD1222 COVID-19 vaccine. Data came from immunoSEQ multiplex PCR; TCRdb stores just in-frame clones and leaves some out. Of 90,000 to 120,000 clones in the sample, over 85% were seen once. This sample comprised peripheral blood, obtained on day 0 of AZD1222 vaccination. The receptors come from an adult in good health. Both conserved end residues are part of each CDR3. Each record gives: J gene, D gene, clone size, V gene, CDR3 length, CDR3 DNA, CDR3 protein. D genes are given only for firm matches. Size values are once, few and many counts, or a class for expanded clones, and some rows have none.

>TRBJ1-6|-|-|TRBV28|15
TGTGCCAGCAGTTCACAGGAAACCTATAATTCACCCCTCCACTTT
CASSSQETYNSPLHF
>TRBJ2-1|-|-|TRBV6-5|14
TGTGCCAGCAGTCTCCGGGACACATACAATGAGCAGTTCTTC
CASSLRDTYNEQFF
>TRBJ2-7|-|-|TRBV28|14
TGTGCCAGCAGTCCCCCAGGGGGGGTCTACGAGCAGTACTTC
CASSPPGGVYEQYF
>TRBJ1-1|-|-|TRBV6-1|11
TGTGCCAGCAGTGAAGGGGGGATGGCTTTCTTT
CASSEGGMAFF
>TRBJ2-7|-|-|TRBV12-5|12
TGTGCTAGTGGTTCACGGGGGAACGAGCAGTACTTC
CASGSRGNEQYF
>TRBJ1-1|-|-|TRBV7-9|14
TGTGCCAGCAGCTTAGGGGGTAGGAACACTGAAGCTTTCTTT
CASSLGGRNTEAFF
>TRBJ1-2|-|-|TRBV10-3|14
TGTGCCATCAGTGAGTCCCAGGGAACGAACGGCTACACCTTC
CAISESQGTNGYTF
>TRBJ1-2|-|-|TRBV6-5|14
TGTGCCAGCAGTCAAAACATGGGGGTGTATGGCTACACCTTC
CASSQNMGVYGYTF
>TRBJ1-2|TRBD1|once|TRBV7-3|14
TGTGCCAGCAGCCCGGGACAGGACCCCTATGGCTACACCTTC
CASSPGQDPYGYTF
>TRBJ2-3|-|-|TRBV3-1/TRBV3-2|12
TGTGCCAGCAGCCAAGACCCAGATACGCAGTATTTT
CASSQDPDTQYF
>TRBJ2-5|TRBD1|-|TRBV30|14
TGTGCCTGGAGGGGGGGGACAGGGGAAGAGACCCAGTACTTC
CAWRGGTGEETQYF
>TRBJ1-2|-|-|TRBV12-3/TRBV12-4|13
TGTGCCAGCAGTTTCGTAGGGCAGGGCAGCTACACCTTC
CASSFVGQGSYTF
>TRBJ2-1|-|-|TRBV3-1/TRBV3-2|14
TGTGCCAGCAGCCAAGAAACTGTCTACAATGAGCAGTTCTTC
CASSQETVYNEQFF
>TRBJ1-2|-|-|TRBV4-2|16
TGTGCCAGCAGCCAAGAGGTAGGCAGGGGAACCTATGGCTACACCTTC
CASSQEVGRGTYGYTF
>TRBJ1-2|-|-|TRBV6-1|13
TGTGCCAGCAGTGAACTGGTTCTCTATGGCTACACCTTC
CASSELVLYGYTF
>TRBJ1-1|-|-|TRBV4-1|13
TGCGCCAGCAGCCTCGGGGGGAACACTGAAGCTTTCTTT
CASSLGGNTEAFF
>TRBJ1-2|-|-|TRBV12-3/TRBV12-4|13
TGTGCCAGCAGTTTTAAGGTGGCAGGGGCCTACACCTTC
CASSFKVAGAYTF
>TRBJ1-1|-|once|TRBV11-2|16
TGTGCCAGCAGCTCGGGGAGGGGGTCCCGTAACACTGAAGCTTTCTTT
CASSSGRGSRNTEAFF
>TRBJ1-5|-|-|TRBV27|13
TGTGCCAGCAGTTTATCCCCCCGGCAGCCCCAGCATTTT
CASSLSPRQPQHF
>TRBJ1-1|-|-|TRBV10-3|13
TGTGCCACCCGGGAGAGGTGGGACACTGAAGCTTTCTTT
CATRERWDTEAFF
>TRBJ2-7|TRBD1|-|TRBV5-1|17
TGCGCCAGCAGCTCGAAACGCCCTGGACAGGGGGCTCACGAGCAGTACTTC
CASSSKRPGQGAHEQYF
>TRBJ1-2|TRBD1|-|TRBV19|15
TGTGCCAGTAGTACCAGTAGTCAGGGGGGGTATGGCTACACCTTC
CASSTSSQGGYGYTF
>TRBJ1-1|TRBD1|-|TRBV15|15
TGTGCCACCAGCAGAATGGACAGGGGAAACACTGAAGCTTTCTTT
CATSRMDRGNTEAFF
>TRBJ1-2|-|-|TRBV12-5|15
TGTGCTAGTGGTTTGGTATTCGGGGGGCTAGATGGCTACACCTTC
CASGLVFGGLDGYTF
>TRBJ1-2|-|-|TRBV9|15
TGTGCCAGCAGCTTCAGCGGTATGGGATCCTATGGCTACACCTTC
CASSFSGMGSYGYTF